Listed below are T cell receptor beta chains from one sample, sequenced in a study of PD-L1 blockade in urothelial cancer. The protocol was immunoSEQ multiplex PCR, while the TCRdb copy is restricted to in-frame clones and leaves out a portion. The data show tens of thousands of clones, with about 86% seen just once and roughly 2.9% held by the top ten. Sequencing used PBMCs, obtained around atezolizumab (anti-PD-L1) treatment. Receptors were obtained from a man aged 45-60 years with urothelial cancer. Both conserved end residues are trimmed from each CDR3. Each record gives: V gene, clone size, J gene, D gene, CDR3 protein. The D gene is left open where the match is weak. Rows give clone size only sometimes, using once, few, many, or a class for an expanded clone.

v_call: TRBV7-2; clone_size: -; j_call: TRBJ2-3; d_call: -; cdr3_aa: ASSLVMARPSTDTQY
v_call: TRBV19; clone_size: -; j_call: TRBJ1-5; d_call: TRBD1; cdr3_aa: ASSIAGDRGLQPQH
v_call: TRBV4-2; clone_size: -; j_call: TRBJ2-5; d_call: TRBD2; cdr3_aa: ASSQALAGETQY
v_call: TRBV25-1; clone_size: -; j_call: TRBJ2-3; d_call: -; cdr3_aa: ASSEAGRTDTQY
v_call: TRBV9; clone_size: -; j_call: TRBJ2-5; d_call: TRBD2; cdr3_aa: ASSATSGRGQETQY
v_call: TRBV5-5; clone_size: -; j_call: TRBJ1-1; d_call: TRBD1; cdr3_aa: ASSLVGTGGANTEAF
v_call: TRBV5-1; clone_size: -; j_call: TRBJ1-1; d_call: -; cdr3_aa: ASSLNRGEAF
v_call: TRBV30; clone_size: -; j_call: TRBJ2-7; d_call: TRBD2; cdr3_aa: AWQRAGLAGDEQY
v_call: TRBV19; clone_size: -; j_call: TRBJ2-1; d_call: TRBD2; cdr3_aa: ASSRPGTSGSSYEQF
v_call: TRBV7-7; clone_size: -; j_call: TRBJ2-5; d_call: -; cdr3_aa: ASSLGPLQETQY
v_call: TRBV5-1; clone_size: -; j_call: TRBJ2-3; d_call: TRBD2; cdr3_aa: ASSLALAGYTDTQY
v_call: TRBV5-1; clone_size: few; j_call: TRBJ1-6; d_call: -; cdr3_aa: ASSPKSPLDRNYSPLH